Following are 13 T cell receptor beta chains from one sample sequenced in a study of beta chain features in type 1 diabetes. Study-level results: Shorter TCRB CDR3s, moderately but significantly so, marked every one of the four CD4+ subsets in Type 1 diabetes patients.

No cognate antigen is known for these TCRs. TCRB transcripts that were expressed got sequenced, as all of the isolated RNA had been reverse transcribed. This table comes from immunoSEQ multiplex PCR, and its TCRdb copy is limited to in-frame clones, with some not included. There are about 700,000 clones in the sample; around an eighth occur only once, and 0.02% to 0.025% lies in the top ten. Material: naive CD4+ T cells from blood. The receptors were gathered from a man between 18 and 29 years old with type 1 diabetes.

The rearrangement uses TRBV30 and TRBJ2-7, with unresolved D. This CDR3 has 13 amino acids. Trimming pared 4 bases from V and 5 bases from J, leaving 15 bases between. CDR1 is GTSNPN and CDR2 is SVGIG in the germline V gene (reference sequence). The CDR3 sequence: CAWTGPDPDEQYF. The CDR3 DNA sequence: TGTGCCTGGACAGGACCGGATCCAGACGAGCAGTACTTC.

The CDR3 protein is CASNPGGPSADTQYF. As DNA, the CDR3 is TGTGCCAGCAACCCCGGGGGGCCCTCGGCAGATACGCAGTATTTT. This rearrangement joins TRBV2 to TRBJ2-3; the D gene is possibly TRBD2 (7 bases). V lost 7 bases and J lost 4, with 18 bases in between. The CDR3 has 15 amino acids. The germline gives CDR1 SNHLY, CDR2 FYNNEI.

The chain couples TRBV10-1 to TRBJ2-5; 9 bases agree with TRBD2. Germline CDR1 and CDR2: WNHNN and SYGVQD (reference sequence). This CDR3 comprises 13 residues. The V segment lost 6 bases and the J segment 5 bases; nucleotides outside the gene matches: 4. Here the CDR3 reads CASSLAGGETQYF. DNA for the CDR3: TGCGCCAGCAGCTTGGCGGGGGGGGAGACCCAGTACTTC.

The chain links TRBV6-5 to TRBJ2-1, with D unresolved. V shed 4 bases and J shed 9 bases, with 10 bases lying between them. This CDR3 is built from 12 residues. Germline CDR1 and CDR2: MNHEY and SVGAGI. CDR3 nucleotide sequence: TGTGCCAGCAGTTCCGGCCCGGGTGAGCAGTTCTTC. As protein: CASSSGPGEQFF.

CDR3 region: CASSFTGRTYGYTF. CDR3 sequence (DNA): TGTGCCAGCAGTTTTACCGGACGGACGTATGGCTACACCTTC. The V call is TRBV28, the J call TRBJ1-2; D gene ambiguous. The CDR3 runs 14 residues. The V and J ends lost 3 bases and 5 bases respectively, with 13 bases between them. Germline CDR1 and CDR2: MDHEN and SYDVKM.

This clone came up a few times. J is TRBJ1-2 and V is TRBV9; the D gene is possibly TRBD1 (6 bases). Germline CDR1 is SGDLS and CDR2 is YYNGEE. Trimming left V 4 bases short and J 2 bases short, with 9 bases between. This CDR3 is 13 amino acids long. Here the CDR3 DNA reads TGTGCCAGCAGCCGGGACACCAACTATGGCTACACCTTC. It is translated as CASSRDTNYGYTF.

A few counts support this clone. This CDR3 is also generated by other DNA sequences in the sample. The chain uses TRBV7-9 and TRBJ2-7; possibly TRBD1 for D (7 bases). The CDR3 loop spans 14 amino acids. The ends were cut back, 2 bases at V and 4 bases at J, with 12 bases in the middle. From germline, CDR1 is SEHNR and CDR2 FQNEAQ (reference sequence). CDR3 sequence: CASSLTAGGYEQYF. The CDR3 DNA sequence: TGTGCCAGCAGCTTAACGGCAGGGGGGTACGAGCAGTACTTC.

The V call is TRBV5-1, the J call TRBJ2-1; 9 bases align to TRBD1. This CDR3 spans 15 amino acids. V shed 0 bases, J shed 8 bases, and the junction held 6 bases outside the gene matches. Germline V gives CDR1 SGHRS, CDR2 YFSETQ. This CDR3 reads CASSLVGQGMDEQFF. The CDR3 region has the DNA TGCGCCAGCAGCTTGGTGGGACAGGGCATGGATGAGCAGTTCTTC.

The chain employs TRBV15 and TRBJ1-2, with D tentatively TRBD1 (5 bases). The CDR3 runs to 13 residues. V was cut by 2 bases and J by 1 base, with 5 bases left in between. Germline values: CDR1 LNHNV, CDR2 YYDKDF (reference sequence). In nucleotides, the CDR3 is TGTGCCACCAGCAGACAGGGTAACTATGGCTACACCTTC. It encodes CATSRQGNYGYTF.

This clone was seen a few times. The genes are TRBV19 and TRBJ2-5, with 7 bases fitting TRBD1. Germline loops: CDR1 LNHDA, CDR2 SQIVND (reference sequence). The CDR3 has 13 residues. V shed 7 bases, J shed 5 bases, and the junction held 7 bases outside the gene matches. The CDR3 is CASTQGVGETQYF. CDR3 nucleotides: TGTGCCAGTACCCAGGGGGTCGGGGAGACCCAGTACTTC.

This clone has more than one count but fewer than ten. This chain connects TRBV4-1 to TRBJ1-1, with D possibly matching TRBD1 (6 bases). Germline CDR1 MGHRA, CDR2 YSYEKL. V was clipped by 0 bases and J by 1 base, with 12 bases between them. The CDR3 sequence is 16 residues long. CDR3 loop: CASSQERRGGNTEAFF. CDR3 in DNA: TGCGCCAGCAGCCAAGAAAGGAGAGGGGGGAACACTGAAGCTTTCTTT.

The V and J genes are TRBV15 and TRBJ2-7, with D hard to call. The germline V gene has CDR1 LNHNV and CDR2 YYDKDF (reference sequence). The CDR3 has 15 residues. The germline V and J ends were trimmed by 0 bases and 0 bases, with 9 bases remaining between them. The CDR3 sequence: CATSRDVMSSYEQYF. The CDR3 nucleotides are TGTGCCACCAGCAGAGATGTCATGAGCTCCTACGAGCAGTACTTC.

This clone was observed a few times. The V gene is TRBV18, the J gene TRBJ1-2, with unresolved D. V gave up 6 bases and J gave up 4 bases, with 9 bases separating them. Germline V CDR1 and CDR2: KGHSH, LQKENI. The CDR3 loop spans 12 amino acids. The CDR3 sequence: CASSRDRYGYTF. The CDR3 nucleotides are TGTGCCAGCTCCCGCGACCGCTATGGCTACACCTTC.